A single sample is the source of the 25 T cell receptor beta chains below, sequenced in a study of T cell responses to AZD1222 COVID-19 vaccine. The data were produced by immunoSEQ multiplex PCR, yet TCRdb's version contains in-frame clones alone and is incomplete. Of under 200,000 clones listed, approximately 90% are singletons. The sample in question was peripheral blood, obtained on day 0 of AZD1222 vaccination. The source of these receptors is an adult in good health.

The chain uses TRBV5-4 and TRBJ1-2; possibly TRBD1 for D (5 bases). V lost 0 bases and J lost 0, with 9 bases in between. The germline V gene has CDR1 SGHNT and CDR2 YYREEE (reference sequence). The CDR3 has 15 residues. The CDR3 nucleotides are TGTGCCAGCAGCTTGGCGGGGGGATCTAACTATGGCTACACCTTC. Translating it yields CASSLAGGSNYGYTF.

V is TRBV19 and J is TRBJ1-1; D remains ambiguous. CDR3 size: 15 residues. Germline V gives CDR1 LNHDA, CDR2 SQIVND (reference sequence). The ends were cut back, 4 bases at V and 0 bases at J, with 12 bases in the middle. CDR3 nucleotides: TGTGCCAGTAGTACAGTGAGGCTGATGAACACTGAAGCTTTCTTT. This codes for CASSTVRLMNTEAFF.

The chain is built from TRBV2 and TRBJ2-7; 7 nucleotides match TRBD1. The CDR3 has 12 residues. In germline, CDR1 is SNHLY, CDR2 FYNNEI. Trimming cost V 7 bases and J 2 bases; bases outside gene matches: 2. In nucleotides, the CDR3 is TGTGCCAGCAAGGGGGCTCCCTACGAGCAGTACTTC. It translates to CASKGAPYEQYF.

This rearrangement joins TRBV28 to TRBJ1-1, with D tentatively TRBD1 (5 bases). Trimming took off 6 bases at V and 11 bases at J, with 22 bases between the two ends. CDR1 MDHEN and CDR2 SYDVKM come from the germline V gene. CDR3 size: 14 residues. CDR3 DNA sequence: TGTGCCAGCAGCCAAGAAACAGGTCCGGGTATGGCTTTCTTT. Its protein is CASSQETGPGMAFF.

The CDR3 DNA reads as TGTGCCAGCAGCTTAGCACTCGGACAGGGCGAAGCTTTCTTT. This translates into CASSLALGQGEAFF. The chain uses TRBV11-2 and TRBJ1-1; TRBD1 agrees at 8 bases. The CDR3 sequence is 14 residues long. Per the germline V gene, CDR1 is SGHAT and CDR2 is FQNNGV. Trimming at V came to 1 base and at J to 8 bases, leaving 6 bases not matched to a gene.

The J gene is TRBJ1-1, the V gene TRBV11-2, with a tentative D call TRBD1 (5 bases). The V end was cut by 5 bases, the J end by 1 base, with 17 bases between. Per germline, CDR1 SGHAT and CDR2 FQNNGV. This CDR3 has 16 amino acids. The CDR3 nucleotides are TGTGCCAGCAGCCGACAGCGGGGTTACGAGAACACTGAAGCTTTCTTT. This translates into CASSRQRGYENTEAFF.

The rearrangement joins TRBV3-1 (or the pseudogene TRBV3-2) to TRBJ2-5; no clear D. The CDR3 is made up of 13 amino acids. CDR1 LGHDT and CDR2 YNNKEL come from the germline V gene (reference sequence). Trimming stripped 4 bases from V and 2 bases from J, with 8 bases between. In DNA, the CDR3 is TGTGCCAGCAGCCTCTACACTCAAGAGACCCAGTACTTC. Protein sequence: CASSLYTQETQYF.

V gene TRBV5-4 combines with J gene TRBJ2-3; 11 bases are a match to TRBD2. The CDR3 sequence is 17 residues long. Unmatched junction bases numbered 6, after V lost 1 base and J lost 2 bases. Germline V lookup: CDR1 SGHNT, CDR2 YYREEE (reference sequence). CDR3 nucleotide sequence: TGTGCCAGCAGCTTGAGGCGACTAGCGGGGAACACAGATACGCAGTATTTT. Translated, it gives CASSLRRLAGNTDTQYF.

The V gene is TRBV7-3, the J gene TRBJ2-1; 7 bases match TRBD2. Trimming at V came to 6 bases and at J to 0 bases, leaving 5 bases not matched to a gene. The CDR3 contains 15 residues. Per germline, CDR1 SGHTA and CDR2 FQGTGA. The DNA for the CDR3 is TGTGCCAGCAGGGACGGGAGGAGCTCCTACAATGAGCAGTTCTTC. Its protein is CASRDGRSSYNEQFF.

The gene calls are TRBV18 and TRBJ2-7; D gene uncertain. CDR1 and CDR2 from the germline V gene are KGHSH and LQKENI. The CDR3 length is 17 residues. V was trimmed by 3 bases and J by 4 bases, leaving 22 bases between them. The CDR3 region has the DNA TGTGCCAGCTCACCTACTCCCGGCCTGGGCACCGAGTACGAGCAGTACTTC. It is translated as CASSPTPGLGTEYEQYF.

With regard to this clone: At one end the junction does not follow the germline gene, possibly because of a read error. The rearrangement joins TRBV7-3 to TRBJ2-7, with TRBD1 matching 9 bases. The CDR3 has 13 amino acids. CDR1 SGHTA and CDR2 FQGTGA come from the germline V gene. CDR3 nucleotides: TGTGCCAGCAGCGTAACAGGGGGCAGCGAGCAGTACTTC. It encodes CASSVTGGSEQYF.

This chain links TRBV4-1 with TRBJ1-3, with D perhaps TRBD1 (5 bases). Deletions cut 1 base from V and 3 bases from J, with 10 bases between. The CDR3 has 15 amino acids. Germline assignment: CDR1 MGHRA and CDR2 YSYEKL. CDR3 residues: CASSQGGMVGNTIYF. The CDR3 DNA is TGCGCCAGCAGCCAAGGGGGGATGGTTGGAAACACCATATATTTT.

The table lists this clone with a count of one. The V gene is TRBV28, the J gene TRBJ1-2; TRBD1 agrees at 7 bases. The CDR3 consists of 16 residues. J gave up 0 bases and V 2 bases, and 6 bases lay outside the gene matches. The germline CDR1 and CDR2 sequences are MDHEN and SYDVKM. The CDR3 sequence: CASSLADRAANYGYTF. The CDR3 DNA is TGTGCCAGCAGTTTAGCCGACAGGGCAGCTAACTATGGCTACACCTTC.

The chain links TRBV6-6 to TRBJ1-6, with D unresolved. Germline V gene sequence: CDR1 MNHNY, CDR2 SVGAGI (reference sequence). V was trimmed by 5 bases and J by 10 bases, leaving 9 bases between them. This CDR3 is built from 12 residues. CDR3 DNA: TGTGCCAGCAGTGACACCCTATCACCCCTCCACTTT. This encodes CASSDTLSPLHF.

The V call is TRBV6-5, the J call TRBJ1-3; D remains ambiguous. Germline V gene lookup returns CDR1 MNHEY and CDR2 SVGAGI. V gave up 2 bases and J gave up 3 bases, with 11 bases separating them. The CDR3 runs 15 residues. CDR3 residues: CASSYGQWVGNTIYF. The DNA for the CDR3 is TGTGCCAGCAGTTACGGGCAGTGGGTTGGAAACACCATATATTTT.

The V and J genes are TRBV7-9 and TRBJ2-3, with 8 bases lining up with TRBD2. Germline lookup yields CDR1 SEHNR and CDR2 FQNEAQ (reference sequence). The V and J ends lost 5 bases and 4 bases, in that order; junction bases with no gene match: 11. The CDR3 has 16 amino acids. The CDR3 DNA sequence: TGTGCCAGCAGCCCCCACACGGGAGGGTACGCAGATACGCAGTATTTT. This translates into CASSPHTGGYADTQYF.

The chain recombines TRBV6-4 with TRBJ2-3, with 9 bases that match TRBD2. The trim removed 3 bases at V and 5 bases at J, leaving 3 bases unmatched. The CDR3 is made up of 14 amino acids. Germline-derived CDR1 and CDR2 are MRHNA and SNTAGT. The CDR3: CASSERGGQDTQYF. In DNA form, the CDR3 reads TGTGCCAGCAGTGAGCGGGGGGGCCAAGATACGCAGTATTTT.

The genes are TRBV1 and TRBJ2-3; the D segment call TRBD2 is taken from the table without a DNA check. TRBV1 is termed a pseudogene. This CDR3 region has 15 residues. The CDR3 sequence: CTSSHRLAGTDTQYF. The CDR3 coding sequence is TGCACCAGCAGCCACAGACTAGCGGGGACAGATACGCAGTATTTT.

The rearrangement uses TRBV4-3 and TRBJ2-1; 7 bases agree with TRBD1. The V and J ends lost 4 bases and 5 bases, in that order; junction bases with no gene match: 14. This CDR3 is 17 amino acids long. CDR1 and CDR2 from the germline V gene are LGHNA and YSLEER. Here the CDR3 DNA reads TGCGCCAGCAGCCTCGATCACGGGACAGAGAGAGACAATGAGCAGTTCTTC. It yields the protein CASSLDHGTERDNEQFF.

V and J are TRBV5-1 and TRBJ1-4; TRBD1 agrees at 8 bases. J gave up 3 bases and V 0 bases, and 7 bases lay outside the gene matches. CDR1 is SGHRS and CDR2 is YFSETQ in the germline V gene. This CDR3 is 17 amino acids long. The CDR3 region is CASSLAPTGGANEKLFF. The CDR3 coding sequence is TGCGCCAGCAGCTTGGCCCCAACAGGGGGTGCTAATGAAAAACTGTTTTTT.

The chain recombines TRBV28 with TRBJ2-6; TRBD2 is a possible D gene (5 bases). The CDR3 loop spans 16 amino acids. The germline V gene has CDR1 MDHEN and CDR2 SYDVKM. V lost 5 bases, J lost 2 bases, and 13 bases lay in between. The CDR3 DNA follows: TGTGCCAGCAGTCTCTATAGGGAGCCTGGGGCCAACGTCCTGACTTTC. Amino acid sequence: CASSLYREPGANVLTF.

J is TRBJ1-5 and V is TRBV19, with D possibly being TRBD1 (5 bases). The germline CDR1 and CDR2 sequences are LNHDA and SQIVND (reference sequence). V gave up 5 bases and J gave up 9 bases, with 20 bases separating them. The CDR3 length is 15 residues. The CDR3 loop is CASSPALGLVGPQHF. The CDR3 DNA follows: TGTGCCAGTAGTCCTGCCCTGGGACTCGTGGGGCCCCAGCATTTT.

The chain employs TRBV20-1 and TRBJ1-1; no reliable D call. The CDR3 length is 11 residues. Trimming took off 3 bases at V and 3 bases at J, with 5 bases between the two ends. The germline V gene has CDR1 DFQATT and CDR2 SNEGSKA (reference sequence). This CDR3 is CSARWYTEAFF. CDR3 DNA sequence: TGCAGTGCTAGGTGGTACACTGAAGCTTTCTTT.

Only one count was recorded for this clone. This chain uses TRBV6-5 with TRBJ2-3; 10 nucleotides agree with TRBD1. Looked up from germline, CDR1 is MNHEY and CDR2 is SVGAGI. The V segment lost 4 bases and the J segment 4 bases; nucleotides outside the gene matches: 2. This CDR3 has 14 residues. The CDR3 spells CASSFGTGADTQYF. For the CDR3, the DNA is TGTGCCAGCAGTTTCGGGACAGGGGCAGATACGCAGTATTTT.

The chain uses TRBV19 and TRBJ1-5, with 10 bases that match TRBD1. Trimming cost V 9 bases and J 1 base; bases outside gene matches: 6. The CDR3 consists of 15 residues. The germline V gene has CDR1 LNHDA and CDR2 SQIVND (reference sequence). CDR3 amino acids: CASCRTGGSNQPQHF. CDR3 coding DNA: TGTGCCAGCTGCCGGACAGGGGGGAGCAATCAGCCCCAGCATTTT.